The clone carrying this T cell receptor (beta chain) turned up a few times. Its antigen is unknown. Healthy bone marrow donors made up the donors. The CDR3 spans 14 residues. V lost 5 bases and J lost 8; bases outside the gene matches: 7. Germline CDR1 reads MNHEY; CDR2 reads SVGAGI. This specimen comes from a study of cytomegalovirus exposure and HLA in healthy donors. Vbeta (60) and Jbeta (13) primers were used in the PCR. In the authors' methods: Unique TCR beta chains totaled about 78 million in a later count, with approximately 10 million of them shared. Using immunoSEQ multiplex PCR, the repertoire was profiled, and TCRdb retains in-frame clones only, with some absent. That table gives V, J and clone size, and the DNA gave D and trimming. The repertoire has 140,000 or so clones, 65% to 90% of them found once; the top ten carry 1.2%. Study-wide points: Accurate predictions that matched the HLA-A and HLA-B alleles of most subjects were reportedly made from TCR beta sequences. Rarity characterized most TCR sequences, yet some public TCRs appeared in many donors.

The TCR originated in a female donor in good health and CMV-seronegative. Material for sequencing was PBMCs. The rearrangement uses TRBV6-5 and TRBJ1-4; 8 bases fit TRBD1. CDR3 loop: CASSQDRDGEKLFF. The DNA for the CDR3 is TGTGCCAGCAGTCAGGACAGGGATGGCGAAAAACTGTTTTTT.